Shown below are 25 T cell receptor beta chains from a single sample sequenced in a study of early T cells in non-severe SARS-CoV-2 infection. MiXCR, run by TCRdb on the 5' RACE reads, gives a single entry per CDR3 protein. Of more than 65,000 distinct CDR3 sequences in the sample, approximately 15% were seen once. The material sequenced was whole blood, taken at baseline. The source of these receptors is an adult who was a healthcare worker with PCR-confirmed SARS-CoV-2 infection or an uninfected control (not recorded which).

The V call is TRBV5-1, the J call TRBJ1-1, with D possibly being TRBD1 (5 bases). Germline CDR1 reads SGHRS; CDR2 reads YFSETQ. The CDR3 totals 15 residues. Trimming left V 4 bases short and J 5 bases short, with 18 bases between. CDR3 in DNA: TGCGCCAGCAGCCACGGGGACCAGAGGGCTACTGAAGCTTTCTTT. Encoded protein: CASSHGDQRATEAFF. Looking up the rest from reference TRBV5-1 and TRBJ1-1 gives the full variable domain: KAGVTQTPRYLIKTRGQQVTLSCSPISGHRSVSWYQQTPGQGLQFLFEYFSETQRNKGNFPGRFSGRQFSNSRSEMNVSTLELGDSALYLCASSHGDQRATEAFFGQGTRLTVV.

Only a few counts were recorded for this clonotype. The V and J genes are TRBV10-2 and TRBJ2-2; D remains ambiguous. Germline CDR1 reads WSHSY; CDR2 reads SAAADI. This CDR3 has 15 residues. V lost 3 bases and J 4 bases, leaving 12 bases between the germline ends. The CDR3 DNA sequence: TGCGCCAGCAGTGACGACCCGACACTCACCGGGGAGCTGTTTTTT. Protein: CASSDDPTLTGELFF.

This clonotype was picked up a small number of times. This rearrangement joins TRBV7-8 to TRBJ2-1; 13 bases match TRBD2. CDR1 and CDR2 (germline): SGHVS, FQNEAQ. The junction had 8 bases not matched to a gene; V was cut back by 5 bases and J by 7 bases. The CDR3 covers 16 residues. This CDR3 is CASSPWTSGSLNEQFF. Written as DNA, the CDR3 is TGTGCCAGCAGCCCGTGGACTAGCGGGAGCCTGAATGAGCAGTTCTTC. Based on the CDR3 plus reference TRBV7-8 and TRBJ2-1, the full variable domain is GAGVSQSPRYKVAKRGQDVALRCDPISGHVSLFWYQQALGQGPEFLTYFQNEAQLDKSGLPSDRFFAERPEGSVSTLKIQRTQQEDSAVYLCASSPWTSGSLNEQFFGPGTRLTVL.

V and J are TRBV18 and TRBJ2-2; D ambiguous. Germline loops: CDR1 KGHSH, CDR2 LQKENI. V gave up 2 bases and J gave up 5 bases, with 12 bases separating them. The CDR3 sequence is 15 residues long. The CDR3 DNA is TGTGCCAGCTCACCAATCGCAGATTTTACCGGGGAGCTGTTTTTT. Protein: CASSPIADFTGELFF.

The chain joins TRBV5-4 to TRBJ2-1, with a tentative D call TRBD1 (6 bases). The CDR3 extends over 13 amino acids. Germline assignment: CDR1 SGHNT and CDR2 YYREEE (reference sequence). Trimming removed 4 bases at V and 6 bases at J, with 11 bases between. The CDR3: CASSPQGINEQFF. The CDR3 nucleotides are TGTGCCAGCAGCCCGCAGGGGATCAATGAGCAGTTCTTC.

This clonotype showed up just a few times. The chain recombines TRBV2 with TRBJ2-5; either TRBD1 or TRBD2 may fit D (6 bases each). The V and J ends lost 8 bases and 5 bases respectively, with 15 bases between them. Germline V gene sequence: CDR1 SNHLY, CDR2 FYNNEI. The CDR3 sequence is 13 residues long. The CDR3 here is CASARGQEETQYF. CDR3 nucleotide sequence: TGTGCCAGCGCCCGGGGGCAGGAGGAGACCCAGTACTTC.

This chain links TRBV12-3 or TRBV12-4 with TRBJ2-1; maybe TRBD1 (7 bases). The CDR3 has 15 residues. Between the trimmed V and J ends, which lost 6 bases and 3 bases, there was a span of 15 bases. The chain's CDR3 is CASSRQGGIYNEQFF. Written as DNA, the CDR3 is TGTGCCAGCAGCCGCCAGGGGGGCATCTACAATGAGCAGTTCTTC.

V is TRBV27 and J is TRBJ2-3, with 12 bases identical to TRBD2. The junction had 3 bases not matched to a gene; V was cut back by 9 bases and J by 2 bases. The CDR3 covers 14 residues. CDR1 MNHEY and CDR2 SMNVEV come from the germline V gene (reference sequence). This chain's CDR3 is CASGTSGPTDTQYF. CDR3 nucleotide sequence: TGTGCCAGTGGGACTAGCGGGCCCACAGATACGCAGTATTTT.

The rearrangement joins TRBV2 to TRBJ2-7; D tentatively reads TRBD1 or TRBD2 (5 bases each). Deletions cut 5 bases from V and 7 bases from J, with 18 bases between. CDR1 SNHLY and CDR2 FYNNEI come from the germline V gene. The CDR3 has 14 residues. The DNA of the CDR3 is TGTGCCAGCAGTCGGACGGCCCGGGGCGTGGAGCAGTACTTC. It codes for CASSRTARGVEQYF.

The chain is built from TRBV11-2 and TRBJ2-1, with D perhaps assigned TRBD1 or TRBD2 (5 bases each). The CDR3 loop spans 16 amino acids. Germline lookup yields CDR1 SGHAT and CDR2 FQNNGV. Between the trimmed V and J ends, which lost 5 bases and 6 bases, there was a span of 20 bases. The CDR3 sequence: CASSPTSGAAGNEQFF. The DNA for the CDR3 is TGTGCCAGCAGCCCCACGTCCGGGGCGGCTGGCAATGAGCAGTTCTTC.

CDR3 residues: CASSGQIGTHSNQPQHF. The CDR3 coding sequence is TGTGCCAGCAGCGGACAGATTGGCACGCATAGCAATCAGCCCCAGCATTTT. This rearrangement joins TRBV2 to TRBJ1-5; tentatively, D is TRBD1 (6 bases). V lost 6 bases and J lost 0, with 18 bases in between. The CDR3 is 17 residues long. Germline lookup yields CDR1 SNHLY and CDR2 FYNNEI. The whole variable domain, filled in from reference TRBV2 and TRBJ1-5, reads EPEVTQTPSHQVTQMGQEVILRCVPISNHLYFYWYRQILGQKVEFLVSFYNNEISEKSEIFDDQFSVERPDGSNFTLKIRSTKLEDSAMYFCASSGQIGTHSNQPQHFGDGTRLSIL.

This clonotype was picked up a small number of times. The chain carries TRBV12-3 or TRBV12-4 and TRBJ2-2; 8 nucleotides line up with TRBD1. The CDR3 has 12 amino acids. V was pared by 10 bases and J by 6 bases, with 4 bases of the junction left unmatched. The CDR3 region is CAIAGGPGELFF. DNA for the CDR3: TGTGCCATCGCAGGGGGCCCCGGGGAGCTGTTTTTT.

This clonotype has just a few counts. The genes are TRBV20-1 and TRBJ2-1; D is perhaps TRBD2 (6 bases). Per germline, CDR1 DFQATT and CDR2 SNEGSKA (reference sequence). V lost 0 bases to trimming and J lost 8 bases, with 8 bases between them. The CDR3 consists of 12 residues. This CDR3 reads CSARDSGYEQFF. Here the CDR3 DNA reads TGCAGTGCTAGAGATAGCGGCTATGAGCAGTTCTTC.

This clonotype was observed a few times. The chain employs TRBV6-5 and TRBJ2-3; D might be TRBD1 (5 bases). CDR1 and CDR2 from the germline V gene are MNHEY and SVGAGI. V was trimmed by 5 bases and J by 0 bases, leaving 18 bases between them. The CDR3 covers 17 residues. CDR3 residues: CASSASGIGASTDTQYF. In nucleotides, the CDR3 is TGTGCCAGCAGTGCTTCAGGGATTGGTGCTAGCACAGATACGCAGTATTTT.

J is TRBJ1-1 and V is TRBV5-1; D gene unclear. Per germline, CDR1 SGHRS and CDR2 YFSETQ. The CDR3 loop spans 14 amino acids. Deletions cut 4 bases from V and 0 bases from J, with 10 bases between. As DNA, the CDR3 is TGCGCCAGCAGCCTCCCGACGCTGAACACTGAAGCTTTCTTT. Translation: CASSLPTLNTEAFF.

This CDR3 reads CASSLMVSGGIEAFF. The CDR3, as DNA: TGTGCCAGCAGTTTAATGGTTTCGGGTGGAATTGAAGCTTTCTTT. The chain couples TRBV12-3 or TRBV12-4 to TRBJ1-1; D uncertain. The CDR3 has 15 residues. The germline V and J ends were trimmed by 2 bases and 7 bases, with 17 bases remaining between them.

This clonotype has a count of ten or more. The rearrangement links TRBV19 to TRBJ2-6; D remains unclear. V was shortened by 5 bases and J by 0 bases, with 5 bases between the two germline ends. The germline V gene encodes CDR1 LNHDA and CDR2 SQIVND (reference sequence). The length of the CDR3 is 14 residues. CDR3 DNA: TGTGCCAGTAGTGCGGACTCTGGGGCCAACGTCCTGACTTTC. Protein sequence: CASSADSGANVLTF. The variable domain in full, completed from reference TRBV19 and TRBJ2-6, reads DGGITQSPKYLFRKEGQNVTLSCEQNLNHDAMYWYRQDPGQGLRLIYYSQIVNDFQKGDIAEGYSVSREKKESFPLTVTSAQKNPTAFYLCASSADSGANVLTFGAGSRLTVL.

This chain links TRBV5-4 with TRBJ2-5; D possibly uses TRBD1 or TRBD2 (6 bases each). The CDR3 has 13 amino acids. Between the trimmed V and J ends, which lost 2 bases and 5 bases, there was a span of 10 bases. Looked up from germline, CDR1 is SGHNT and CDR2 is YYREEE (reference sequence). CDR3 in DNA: TGTGCCAGCAGCTTTCCGGGGGCGGAGACCCAGTACTTC. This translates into CASSFPGAETQYF.

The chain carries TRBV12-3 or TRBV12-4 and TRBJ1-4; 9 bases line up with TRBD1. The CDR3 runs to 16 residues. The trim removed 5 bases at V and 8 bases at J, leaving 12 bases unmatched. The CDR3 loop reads CASSPIPGQGQEKLFF. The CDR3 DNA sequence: TGTGCCAGCAGTCCAATTCCGGGACAGGGACAAGAAAAACTGTTTTTT.

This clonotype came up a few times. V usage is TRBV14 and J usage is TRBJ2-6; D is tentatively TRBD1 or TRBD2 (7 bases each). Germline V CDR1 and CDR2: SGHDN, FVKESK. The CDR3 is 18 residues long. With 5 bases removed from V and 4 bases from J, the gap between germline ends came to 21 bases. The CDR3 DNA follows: TGTGCCAGCAGCTCCCTAAAGGGGGCGGGAGCAGGGGCCAACGTCCTGACTTTC. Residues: CASSSLKGAGAGANVLTF.

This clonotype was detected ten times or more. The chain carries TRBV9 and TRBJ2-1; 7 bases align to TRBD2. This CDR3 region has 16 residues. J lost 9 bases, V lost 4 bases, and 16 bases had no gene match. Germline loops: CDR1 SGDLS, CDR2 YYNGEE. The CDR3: CASSPEGGRALGEQFF. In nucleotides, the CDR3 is TGTGCCAGCAGCCCAGAAGGTGGGAGGGCCCTGGGTGAGCAGTTCTTC. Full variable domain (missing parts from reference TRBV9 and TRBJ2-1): DSGVTQTPKHLITATGQRVTLRCSPRSGDLSVYWYQQSLDQGLQFLIQYYNGEERAKGNILERFSAQQFPDLHSELNLSSLELGDSALYFCASSPEGGRALGEQFFGPGTRLTVL.

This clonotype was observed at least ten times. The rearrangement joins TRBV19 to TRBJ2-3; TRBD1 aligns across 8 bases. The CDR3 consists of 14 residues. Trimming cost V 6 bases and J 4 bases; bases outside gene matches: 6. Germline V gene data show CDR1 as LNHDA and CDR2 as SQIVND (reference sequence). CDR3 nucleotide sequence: TGTGCCAGTAGACCTCAGGGGGCGGCAGATACGCAGTATTTT. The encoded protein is CASRPQGAADTQYF.

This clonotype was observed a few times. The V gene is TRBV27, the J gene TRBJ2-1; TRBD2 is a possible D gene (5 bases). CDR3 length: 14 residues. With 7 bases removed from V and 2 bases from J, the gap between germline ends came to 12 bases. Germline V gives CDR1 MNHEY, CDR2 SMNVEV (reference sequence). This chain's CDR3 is CASIREYPYNEQFF. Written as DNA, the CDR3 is TGTGCCAGCATAAGGGAGTACCCCTACAATGAGCAGTTCTTC.

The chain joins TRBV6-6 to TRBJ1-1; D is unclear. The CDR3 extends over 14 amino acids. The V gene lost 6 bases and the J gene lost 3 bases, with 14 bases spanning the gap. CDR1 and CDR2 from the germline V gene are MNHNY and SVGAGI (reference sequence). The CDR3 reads CASSPQWADTEAFF. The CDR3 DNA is TGTGCCAGCAGCCCCCAGTGGGCGGACACTGAAGCTTTCTTT.

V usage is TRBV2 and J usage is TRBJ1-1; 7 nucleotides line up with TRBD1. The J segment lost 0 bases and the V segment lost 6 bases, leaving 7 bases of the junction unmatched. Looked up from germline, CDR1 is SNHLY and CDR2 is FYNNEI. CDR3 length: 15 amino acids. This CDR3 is CASSGSGTVNTEAFF. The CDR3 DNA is TGTGCCAGCAGCGGTTCCGGGACAGTGAACACTGAAGCTTTCTTT. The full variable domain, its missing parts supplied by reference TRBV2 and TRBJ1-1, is EPEVTQTPSHQVTQMGQEVILRCVPISNHLYFYWYRQILGQKVEFLVSFYNNEISEKSEIFDDQFSVERPDGSNFTLKIRSTKLEDSAMYFCASSGSGTVNTEAFFGQGTRLTVV.